The T cell receptor (beta chain) described here comes from a study of T cells in Graves' hyperthyroidism and ophthalmopathy. Ten or more counts support this clonotype. Its antigen is unidentified. Study results and limitations: Peripheral blood also featured most of the thyroid clonotypes expanded above 0.001.

Amplification of TCR beta CDR3 regions used RNA as the template. RT-PCR in the first round (using the HTBI primer set) targeted the TCR CDR3. MiXCR, applied by TCRdb to the multiplex PCR reads, yields one record per CDR3 protein. The sample has under 65,000 distinct CDR3 sequences, roughly half seen once. Diagnoses used clinical symptoms, serum thyroxine and TRAb, thyroid ultrasound and orbital computed tomography. Germline CDR1 reads DFQATT; CDR2 reads SNEGSKA (reference sequence). The V gene end was trimmed by 0 bases and the J gene end by 4 bases; junction bases not matched to a gene: 8. This CDR3 region has 17 residues.

This sequence was found in a woman aged 60 to 75 with Graves' ophthalmopathy. Input material: blood. V and J are TRBV20-1 and TRBJ2-7, with 14 bases lining up with TRBD2. CDR3 coding DNA: TGCAGTGCTAGAGACGCAACGGGACTAGCGGGAGATTACGAGCAGTACTTC. It encodes CSARDATGLAGDYEQYF.